This T cell receptor (beta chain) appears in the sequencing data of a study of blood T cell repertoires in COVID-19. Study context: Acute-phase and convalescent COVID-19 samples originated in the United States, Italy and Spain. The cDNA or gDNA used as material had been derived from T cells, B-cell-depleted T cells, or PBMCs.

In the original analysis: Amplification from reference gene primers served as the basis for estimated nucleated cell counts. TCRdb's table, derived via immunoSEQ multiplex PCR, lists solely in-frame clones and lacks some. That table supplies the V and J calls and clone size; D and trimming were determined from the DNA. The table lists 150,000 to 200,000 clones, 75% to 95% of them singletons. The junction had 3 bases not matched to a gene; V was cut back by 3 bases and J by 5 bases. The CDR3 is made up of 14 amino acids. The germline V gene encodes CDR1 MNHEY and CDR2 SVGEGT. The chain combines TRBV6-2 or TRBV6-3 with TRBJ1-2, with 10 positions matching TRBD1. The TCR comes from a man over 45 with acute or convalescent COVID-19. The sequenced material came from peripheral blood. CDR3 sequence: CASSYRTGGYGYTF. CDR3 coding DNA: TGTGCCAGCAGTTATCGGACAGGGGGGTATGGCTACACCTTC.